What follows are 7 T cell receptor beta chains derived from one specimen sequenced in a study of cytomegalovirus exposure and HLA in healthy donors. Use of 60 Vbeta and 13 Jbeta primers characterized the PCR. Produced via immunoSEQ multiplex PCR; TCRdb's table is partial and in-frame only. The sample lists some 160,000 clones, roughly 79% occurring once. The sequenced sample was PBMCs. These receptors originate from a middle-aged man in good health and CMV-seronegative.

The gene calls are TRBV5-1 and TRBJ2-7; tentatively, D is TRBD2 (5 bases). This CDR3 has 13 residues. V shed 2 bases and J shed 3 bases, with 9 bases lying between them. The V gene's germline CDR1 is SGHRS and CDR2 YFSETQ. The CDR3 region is CASSLDGDYEQYF. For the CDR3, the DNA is TGCGCCAGCAGCTTAGACGGGGACTACGAGCAGTACTTC.

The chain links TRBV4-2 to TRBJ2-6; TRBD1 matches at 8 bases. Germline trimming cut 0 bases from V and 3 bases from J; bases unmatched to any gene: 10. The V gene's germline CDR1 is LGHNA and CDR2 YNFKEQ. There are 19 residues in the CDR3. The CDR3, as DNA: TGTGCCAGCAGCCAAGATACTCGGACAGGGTCGGGTGGGGCCAACGTCCTGACTTTC. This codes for CASSQDTRTGSGGANVLTF.

CDR3 region: CASRGQGEDSPLHF. DNA of the CDR3: TGTGCCAGCAGAGGACAGGGAGAGGATTCACCCCTCCACTTT. The chain uses TRBV2 and TRBJ1-6; 8 bases map to TRBD1. Trimming at V came to 6 bases and at J to 8 bases, leaving 6 bases not matched to a gene. CDR3 size: 14 residues. Germline loops: CDR1 SNHLY, CDR2 FYNNEI.

Here the CDR3 DNA reads TGTGCCAGCAGTTTCCGGGAGGGCGGGGAGCTGTTTTTT. It yields the protein CASSFREGGELFF. V is TRBV27 and J is TRBJ2-2; 8 nucleotides align to TRBD2. The V gene end was trimmed by 3 bases and the J gene end by 7 bases; junction bases not matched to a gene: 1. Germline loops: CDR1 MNHEY, CDR2 SMNVEV (reference sequence). CDR3 length: 13 amino acids.

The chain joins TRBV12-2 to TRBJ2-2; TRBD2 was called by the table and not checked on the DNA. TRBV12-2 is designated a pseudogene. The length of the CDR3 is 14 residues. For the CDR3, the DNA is TGTGCAAGTCGAACCGGGGGGAACACCGGGGAGCTGTTTTTT. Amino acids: CASRTGGNTGELFF.

This CDR3 is CRTGEVNEQFF. Here the CDR3 DNA reads TGTAGGACGGGAGAGGTGAATGAGCAGTTCTTC. This rearrangement joins TRBV28 to TRBJ2-1, with D perhaps TRBD2 (6 bases). Germline CDR1 MDHEN, CDR2 SYDVKM. The CDR3 is made up of 11 amino acids.

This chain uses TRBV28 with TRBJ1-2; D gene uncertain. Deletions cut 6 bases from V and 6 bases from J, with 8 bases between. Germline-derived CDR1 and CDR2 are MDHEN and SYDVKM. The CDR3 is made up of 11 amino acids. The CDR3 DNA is TGTGCCAGCAGACAGCTTCATGGCTACACCTTC. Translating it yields CASRQLHGYTF.